This T cell receptor beta chain was recovered during a study of blood T cell repertoires in COVID-19. As handled by the study authors: Estimation of nucleated cell counts relied on the amplification of reference gene primers. The table came from immunoSEQ multiplex PCR; TCRdb's copy has only in-frame clones and leaves some out. Clone size and V and J calls were adopted from that table, with D and trimming inferred from the DNA. This table holds over 45,000 clones, around 80% found once. Looked up from germline, CDR1 is GTSNPN and CDR2 is SVGIG (reference sequence). This CDR3 spans 14 amino acids. Trimming pared 3 bases from V and 4 bases from J, leaving 15 bases between.

Sequencing was performed on peripheral blood. This receptor was taken from a woman older than 75 with acute or convalescent COVID-19. The chain carries TRBV30 and TRBJ1-2; no reliable D call. CDR3 nucleotides: TGTGCCTGGAGGGTCCAGGCGGGAGGCTATGGCTACACCTTC. This encodes CAWRVQAGGYGYTF.